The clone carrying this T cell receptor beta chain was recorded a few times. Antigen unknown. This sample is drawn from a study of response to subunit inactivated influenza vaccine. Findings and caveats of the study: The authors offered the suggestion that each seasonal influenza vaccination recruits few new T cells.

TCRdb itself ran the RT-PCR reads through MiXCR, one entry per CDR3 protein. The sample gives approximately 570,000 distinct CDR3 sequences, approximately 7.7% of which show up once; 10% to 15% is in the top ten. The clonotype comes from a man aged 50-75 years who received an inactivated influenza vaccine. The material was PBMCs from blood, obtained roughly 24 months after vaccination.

DNA of the CDR3: TGTGCCAGCAGCTTAAAAATCGGCTACAATGAGCAGTTCTTC. Amino acid sequence: CASSLKIGYNEQFF. The rearrangement uses TRBV7-2 and TRBJ2-1, with unresolved D. The CDR3 runs to 14 residues. Trimming shortened V by 2 bases and J by 3 bases, and 8 bases separated the two germline ends. Germline values: CDR1 SGHTA, CDR2 FQGNSA.